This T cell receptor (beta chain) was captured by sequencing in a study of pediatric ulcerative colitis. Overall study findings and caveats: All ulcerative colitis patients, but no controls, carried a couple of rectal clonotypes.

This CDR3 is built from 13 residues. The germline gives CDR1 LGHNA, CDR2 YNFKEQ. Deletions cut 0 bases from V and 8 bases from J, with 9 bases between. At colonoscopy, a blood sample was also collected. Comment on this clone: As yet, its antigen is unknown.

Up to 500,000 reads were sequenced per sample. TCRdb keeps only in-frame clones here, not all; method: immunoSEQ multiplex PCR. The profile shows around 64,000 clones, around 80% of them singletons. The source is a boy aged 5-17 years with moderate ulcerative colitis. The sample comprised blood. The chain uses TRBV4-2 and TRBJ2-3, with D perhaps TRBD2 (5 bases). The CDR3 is CASSQDRDFTQYF. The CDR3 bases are TGTGCCAGCAGCCAAGATCGGGATTTTACGCAGTATTTT.